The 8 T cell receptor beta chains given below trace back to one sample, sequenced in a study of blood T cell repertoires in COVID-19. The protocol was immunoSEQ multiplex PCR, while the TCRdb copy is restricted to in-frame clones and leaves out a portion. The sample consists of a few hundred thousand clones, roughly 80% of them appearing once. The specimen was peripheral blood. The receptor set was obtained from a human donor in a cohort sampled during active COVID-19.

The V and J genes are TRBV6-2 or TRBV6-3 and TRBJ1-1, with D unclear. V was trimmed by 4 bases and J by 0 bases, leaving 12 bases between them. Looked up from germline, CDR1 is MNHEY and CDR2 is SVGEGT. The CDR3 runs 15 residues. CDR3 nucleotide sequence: TGTGCCAGCAGTTCTCCTCACGGGGTGAACACTGAAGCTTTCTTT. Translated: CASSSPHGVNTEAFF.

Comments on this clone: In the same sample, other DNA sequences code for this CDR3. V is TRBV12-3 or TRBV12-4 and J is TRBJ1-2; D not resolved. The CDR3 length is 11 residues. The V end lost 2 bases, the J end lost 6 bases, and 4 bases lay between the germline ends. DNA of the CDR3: TGTGCCAGCAGTTTAAGAGATGGCTACACCTTC. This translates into CASSLRDGYTF.

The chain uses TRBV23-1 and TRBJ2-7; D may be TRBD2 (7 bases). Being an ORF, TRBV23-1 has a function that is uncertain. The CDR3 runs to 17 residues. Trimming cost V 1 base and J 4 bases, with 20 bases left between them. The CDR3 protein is CASSQLGGGSPRYEQYF. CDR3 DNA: TGCGCCAGCAGTCAATTGGGGGGCGGGAGCCCTCGATACGAGCAGTACTTC.

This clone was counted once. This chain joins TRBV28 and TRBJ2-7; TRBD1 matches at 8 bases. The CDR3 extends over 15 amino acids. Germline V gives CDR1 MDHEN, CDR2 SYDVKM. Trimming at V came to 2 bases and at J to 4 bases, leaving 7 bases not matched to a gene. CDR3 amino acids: CASSLVATGVYEQYF. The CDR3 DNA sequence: TGTGCCAGCAGTTTAGTGGCGACAGGGGTGTACGAGCAGTACTTC.

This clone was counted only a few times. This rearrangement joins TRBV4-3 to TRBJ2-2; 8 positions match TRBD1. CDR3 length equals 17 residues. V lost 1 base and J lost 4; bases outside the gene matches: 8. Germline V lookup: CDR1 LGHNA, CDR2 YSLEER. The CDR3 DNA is TGCGCCAGCAGCCAAGCAGGGGGCTATACAGTCACCGGGGAGCTGTTTTTT. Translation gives CASSQAGGYTVTGELFF.

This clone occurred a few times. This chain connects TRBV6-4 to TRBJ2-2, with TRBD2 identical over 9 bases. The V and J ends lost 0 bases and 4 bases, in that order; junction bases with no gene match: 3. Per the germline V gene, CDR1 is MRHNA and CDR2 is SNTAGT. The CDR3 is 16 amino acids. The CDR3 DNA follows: TGTGCCAGCAGTGACTCGGCGGGAGGGCCCACCGGGGAGCTGTTTTTT. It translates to CASSDSAGGPTGELFF.

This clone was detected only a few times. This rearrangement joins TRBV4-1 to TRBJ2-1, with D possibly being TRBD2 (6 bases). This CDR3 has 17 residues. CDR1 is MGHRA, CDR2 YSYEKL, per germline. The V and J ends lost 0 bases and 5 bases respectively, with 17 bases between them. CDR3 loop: CASSQDKGGTLDNEQFF. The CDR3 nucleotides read TGCGCCAGCAGCCAAGATAAGGGCGGGACTCTCGACAATGAGCAGTTCTTC.

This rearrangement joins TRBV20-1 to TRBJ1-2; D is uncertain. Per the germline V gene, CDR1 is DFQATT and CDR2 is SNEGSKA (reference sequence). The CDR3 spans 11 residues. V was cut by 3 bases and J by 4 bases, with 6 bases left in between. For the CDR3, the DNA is TGCAGTGCTAGTGACGGCTATGGCTACACCTTC. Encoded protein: CSASDGYGYTF.